The 30 T cell receptor beta chains presented below share a single source sample, sequenced in a study of T-cell reconstitution after alpha-beta-depleted transplantation in children. It was with unique molecular identifiers that the TCRbeta library was prepared. TCRdb reprocessed the PCR reads via MiXCR and lists one record per CDR3 protein. Counted here are 150,000 to 200,000 distinct CDR3 sequences, about 6.3% occurring once; the ten biggest clones make up roughly 3%. Sequenced material: PBMCs from the stem cell graft donor, taken from the stem cell graft. All receptors derive from a human donor who donated a stem cell graft to a child with Wiskott-Aldrich syndrome.

The sample holds many counts of this clonotype. V is TRBV5-5 and J is TRBJ1-1; D unclear. The V end was cut by 1 base, the J end by 3 bases, with 10 bases between. Germline-derived CDR1 and CDR2 are SGHKS and YYEKEE (reference sequence). CDR3 length: 14 amino acids. This CDR3 reads CASSLTRVDTEAFF. For the CDR3, the DNA is TGTGCCAGCAGCTTGACGCGAGTGGACACTGAAGCTTTCTTT.

This clonotype has a count of ten or more. The V call is TRBV7-2, the J call TRBJ2-2; 14 nucleotides line up with TRBD2. This CDR3 spans 16 amino acids. Germline trimming cut 5 bases from V and 5 bases from J; bases unmatched to any gene: 4. Germline-derived CDR1 and CDR2 are SGHTA and FQGNSA. CDR3 in DNA: TGTGCCAGCAGCCAGGGGACTAGCGGGGGTACCGGGGAGCTGTTTTTT. Protein product: CASSQGTSGGTGELFF.

This clonotype was detected ten times or more. The gene calls are TRBV6-1 and TRBJ2-7; weak D call: TRBD1 (5 bases). CDR3 length: 14 amino acids. The V end was cut by 3 bases, the J end by 0 bases, with 9 bases between. The V gene's germline CDR1 is MNHNS and CDR2 SASEGT. The CDR3 DNA reads as TGTGCCAGCAGTGAGTATCAGGGCTCCTACGAGCAGTACTTC. Translated: CASSEYQGSYEQYF.

The chain combines TRBV5-5 with TRBJ1-1, with D possibly TRBD1 on 5 matching bases. Germline-derived CDR1 and CDR2 are SGHKS and YYEKEE (reference sequence). The V end was cut by 4 bases, the J end by 4 bases, with 17 bases between. The CDR3 has 15 residues. CDR3 loop: CASSPGGLRGTEAFF. For the CDR3, the DNA is TGTGCCAGCAGCCCCGGGGGGTTGCGGGGCACTGAAGCTTTCTTT. Based on the CDR3 plus reference TRBV5-5 and TRBJ1-1, the full variable domain is DAGVTQSPTHLIKTRGQQVTLRCSPISGHKSVSWYQQVLGQGPQFIFQYYEKEERGRGNFPDRFSARQFPNYSSELNVNALLLGDSALYLCASSPGGLRGTEAFFGQGTRLTVV.

The chain joins TRBV28 to TRBJ2-7; D remains ambiguous. The germline gives CDR1 MDHEN, CDR2 SYDVKM. This CDR3 comprises 11 residues. Trimming left V 6 bases short and J 3 bases short, with 6 bases between. The DNA for the CDR3 is TGTGCCAGCAGGGGTAGCTACGAGCAGTACTTC. It yields the protein CASRGSYEQYF. The whole variable domain, remainder taken from reference TRBV28 and TRBJ2-7, is DVKVTQSSRYLVKRTGEKVFLECVQDMDHENMFWYRQDPGLGLRLIYFSYDVKMKEKGDIPEGYSVSREKKERFSLILESASTNQTSMYLCASRGSYEQYFGPGTRLTVT.

In regard to this clonotype: One base away lies a much larger clone, so this may be a sequencing read error. The chain employs TRBV25-1 and TRBJ1-6, with TRBD1 matching over 7 bases. Germline V CDR1 and CDR2: MGHDK, SYGVNS. The J segment lost 7 bases and the V segment lost 4 bases, leaving 4 bases of the junction unmatched. This CDR3 contains 14 residues. CDR3 loop: CASSGDSKNSPLHF. CDR3 nucleotide sequence: TGTGCCAGCAGTGGGGACAGTAAAAATTCACCCCTCCACTTT.

At least ten counts were recorded for this clonotype. This chain uses TRBV29-1 with TRBJ2-3; 7 nucleotides match TRBD1. The J segment lost 6 bases and the V segment lost 4 bases, leaving 13 bases of the junction unmatched. Germline V gene data show CDR1 as SQVTM and CDR2 as ANQGSEA. This CDR3 has 15 residues. The DNA for the CDR3 is TGCAGCGTTGGGACGACAGGGCTCGGGTGGGATACGCAGTATTTT. Residues: CSVGTTGLGWDTQYF.

The table lists this clonotype with a few counts. V and J are TRBV5-1 and TRBJ1-4; D may be TRBD1 (5 bases). Germline assignment: CDR1 SGHRS and CDR2 YFSETQ. CDR3 length: 16 residues. V was shortened by 1 base and J by 8 bases, with 18 bases between the two germline ends. CDR3 in amino acids: CASSLKSPGREEKLFF. The CDR3 nucleotides are TGCGCCAGCAGCTTGAAGAGCCCGGGGCGGGAAGAAAAACTGTTTTTT.

This clonotype was picked up many times. This chain connects TRBV10-3 to TRBJ2-7, with 9 bases that match TRBD1. The trim removed 7 bases at V and 3 bases at J, leaving 10 bases unmatched. CDR1 and CDR2 (germline): ENHRY, SYGVKD. This CDR3 spans 15 amino acids. The CDR3 DNA reads TGTGCCATCACCAAGGACAGGGGACAACGCTACGAGCAGTACTTC. Protein sequence: CAITKDRGQRYEQYF.

This clonotype was seen repeatedly, ten times or more. CDR3 amino acids: CASSPLAGGPPNEQFF. CDR3 nucleotides: TGTGCCAGCAGCCCCTTGGCGGGAGGGCCCCCCAATGAGCAGTTCTTC. This chain links TRBV9 with TRBJ2-1; 9 bases are a match to TRBD2. The CDR3 extends over 16 amino acids. Germline CDR1 is SGDLS and CDR2 is YYNGEE. Unmatched junction bases numbered 11, after V lost 4 bases and J lost 6 bases.

This clonotype was observed a handful of times. The chain links TRBV7-9 to TRBJ2-7; no firm D call. Trimming left V 3 bases short and J 2 bases short, with 5 bases between. Germline loops: CDR1 SEHNR, CDR2 FQNEAQ (reference sequence). The CDR3 totals 12 residues. As DNA, the CDR3 is TGTGCCAGCAGCTTCGCTACCTACGAGCAGTACTTC. This encodes CASSFATYEQYF.

This clonotype was seen at least ten times. V gene TRBV20-1 combines with J gene TRBJ2-7, with 11 bases fitting TRBD2. Germline assignment: CDR1 DFQATT and CDR2 SNEGSKA (reference sequence). This CDR3 has 14 amino acids. The junction had 4 bases not matched to a gene; V was cut back by 3 bases and J by 3 bases. CDR3 protein: CSASFTSGGYEQYF. The CDR3 DNA reads as TGCAGTGCTAGCTTCACTAGCGGGGGCTACGAGCAGTACTTC.

This clonotype was seen repeatedly, ten times or more. The chain employs TRBV27 and TRBJ2-7, with D possibly matching TRBD2 (6 bases). Germline lookup yields CDR1 MNHEY and CDR2 SMNVEV (reference sequence). The CDR3 spans 13 residues. Trimming removed 8 bases at V and 5 bases at J, with 16 bases between. CDR3: CASGLPGRNEQYF. CDR3 DNA: TGTGCCAGCGGACTTCCGGGGAGGAACGAGCAGTACTTC.

This chain links TRBV18 with TRBJ2-3; TRBD1 matches 10 bases. J lost 2 bases, V lost 0 bases, and 2 bases had no gene match. There are 16 residues in the CDR3. The germline V gene has CDR1 KGHSH and CDR2 LQKENI. The CDR3 nucleotides read TGTGCCAGCTCACCACCGGACAGGGGGGTCACAGATACGCAGTATTTT. Residues: CASSPPDRGVTDTQYF.

This clonotype appeared many times. The chain has TRBV9 and TRBJ2-5; D possibly matches TRBD1 or TRBD2 (5 bases each). The germline CDR1 and CDR2 sequences are SGDLS and YYNGEE. V was pared by 2 bases and J by 2 bases, with 16 bases between. CDR3 length equals 16 residues. Here the CDR3 reads CASSVGAVPVQETQYF. In DNA, the CDR3 is TGTGCCAGCAGCGTCGGGGCAGTCCCTGTTCAAGAGACCCAGTACTTC.

This clonotype has ten or more counts. This CDR3 is CASSLVGEETQYF. As DNA, the CDR3 is TGCGCCAGCAGCTTGGTCGGGGAAGAGACCCAGTACTTC. J is TRBJ2-5 and V is TRBV5-1, with D maybe TRBD2 (5 bases). Looked up from germline, CDR1 is SGHRS and CDR2 is YFSETQ. V lost 0 bases and J 3 bases, leaving 6 bases between the germline ends. The CDR3 has 13 residues.

The chain has TRBV5-1 and TRBJ2-4, with D maybe TRBD2 (7 bases). Germline CDR1 reads SGHRS; CDR2 reads YFSETQ. The CDR3 is made up of 16 amino acids. Between the trimmed V and J ends, which lost 4 bases and 1 base, there was a span of 15 bases. The CDR3 loop is CASSLGGPGAKNIQYF. As DNA, the CDR3 is TGCGCCAGCAGCCTCGGGGGGCCCGGGGCCAAAAACATTCAGTACTTC.

This clonotype showed up many times. The rearrangement joins TRBV7-2 to TRBJ2-1, with 9 bases matching TRBD1. The CDR3 is 16 residues long. From germline, CDR1 is SGHTA and CDR2 FQGNSA. Losses at the gene ends were 6 bases for V and 9 bases for J; bases not matched to a gene: 15. CDR3 coding DNA: TGTGCCAGCAGTTTACGACAGGGGGGAGCCGGCGGTGAGCAGTTCTTC. It translates to CASSLRQGGAGGEQFF.

The V gene is TRBV5-5, the J gene TRBJ1-6, with unresolved D. With 0 bases removed from V and 6 bases from J, the gap between germline ends came to 10 bases. Per the germline V gene, CDR1 is SGHKS and CDR2 is YYEKEE (reference sequence). This CDR3 is built from 15 residues. The CDR3 region is CASSLGLLSNSPLHF. Written as DNA, the CDR3 is TGTGCCAGCAGCTTGGGTCTATTAAGTAATTCACCCCTCCACTTT.

In this sample, this clonotype turned up many times. The chain recombines TRBV15 with TRBJ2-5; 10 bases map to TRBD2. Germline V gene data show CDR1 as LNHNV and CDR2 as YYDKDF (reference sequence). This CDR3 is 15 amino acids long. Losses at the gene ends were 5 bases for V and 5 bases for J; bases not matched to a gene: 8. CDR3 region: CATSGGTSDMETQYF. The CDR3 DNA sequence: TGTGCCACCAGCGGAGGGACTAGCGACATGGAGACCCAGTACTTC.

This chain links TRBV6-4 with TRBJ2-5; 7 bases align to TRBD2. With 2 bases clipped from V and 4 bases from J, the junction kept 16 bases outside the gene matches. CDR1 MRHNA and CDR2 SNTAGT come from the germline V gene. This CDR3 is built from 18 residues. This CDR3 is CASSDPTRVAGVRETQYF. As DNA, the CDR3 is TGTGCCAGCAGTGACCCTACGCGGGTCGCGGGAGTCCGAGAGACCCAGTACTTC.

There are many counts of this clonotype. The chain couples TRBV19 to TRBJ2-4, with 7 nucleotides matching TRBD1. The CDR3 is 15 amino acids. Germline V lookup: CDR1 LNHDA, CDR2 SQIVND (reference sequence). V gave up 8 bases and J gave up 8 bases; unmatched junction bases: 15. The CDR3 here is CASAINQGGWDIQYF. In DNA form, the CDR3 reads TGTGCCAGTGCAATCAACCAAGGGGGCTGGGACATTCAGTACTTC.

This clonotype was counted at least ten times. The chain combines TRBV6-5 with TRBJ1-2; possible D gene TRBD1, 6 bases. Trimming stripped 2 bases from V and 8 bases from J, with 15 bases between. Looked up from germline, CDR1 is MNHEY and CDR2 is SVGAGI. The CDR3 covers 14 residues. Here the CDR3 DNA reads TGTGCCAGCAGTTACACCCCAGGGGCAGGGGGCTACACCTTC. The encoded protein is CASSYTPGAGGYTF.

This clonotype was recorded at least ten times. The chain is built from TRBV13 and TRBJ2-1; the match to TRBD1 covers 9 bases. J gave up 7 bases and V 6 bases, and 7 bases lay outside the gene matches. CDR3 length: 14 amino acids. CDR1 is PRHDT and CDR2 is FYEKMQ in the germline V gene (reference sequence). CDR3 DNA sequence: TGTGCCAGCAGTTGGACAGGGGTGGTGAATGAGCAGTTCTTC. Residues: CASSWTGVVNEQFF. The whole variable domain, remainder taken from reference TRBV13 and TRBJ2-1, is AAGVIQSPRHLIKEKRETATLKCYPIPRHDTVYWYQQGPGQDPQFLISFYEKMQSDKGSIPDRFSAQQFSDYHSELNMSSLELGDSALYFCASSWTGVVNEQFFGPGTRLTVL.

This clonotype appeared many times. The V call is TRBV6-2 or TRBV6-3, the J call TRBJ2-1; 13 nucleotides agree with TRBD2. The germline V gene has CDR1 MNHEY and CDR2 SVGEGT. The CDR3 contains 14 residues. The J segment lost 11 bases and the V segment lost 6 bases, leaving 7 bases of the junction unmatched. The CDR3 sequence is CASSTGTSGTKQFF. The CDR3 nucleotides are TGTGCCAGCAGCACCGGGACTAGCGGGACAAAGCAGTTCTTC.

This clonotype was counted many times. The chain is built from TRBV11-2 and TRBJ2-4; no firm D call. V was shortened by 0 bases and J by 4 bases, with 4 bases between the two germline ends. Looked up from germline, CDR1 is SGHAT and CDR2 is FQNNGV. The CDR3 covers 13 residues. In DNA form, the CDR3 reads TGTGCCAGCAGCTTAGAACCAAAAAACATTCAGTACTTC. It translates to CASSLEPKNIQYF.

The table lists this clonotype with many counts. V and J are TRBV10-3 and TRBJ2-3; D unclear. This CDR3 region has 15 residues. CDR1 is ENHRY and CDR2 is SYGVKD in the germline V gene. V was shortened by 3 bases and J by 0 bases, with 10 bases between the two germline ends. The CDR3 DNA is TGTGCCATCAGTGATATGCGAGACAGCACAGATACGCAGTATTTT. Translated: CAISDMRDSTDTQYF.

This clonotype has ten or more counts. The gene calls are TRBV20-1 and TRBJ2-5; TRBD1 matches at 9 bases. J gave up 4 bases and V 2 bases, and 5 bases lay outside the gene matches. The CDR3 consists of 14 residues. The germline V gene has CDR1 DFQATT and CDR2 SNEGSKA (reference sequence). CDR3 in DNA: TGCAGTGCTAGACTTACAGGGGGCCGAGAGACCCAGTACTTC. It is translated as CSARLTGGRETQYF.

This clonotype was detected a few times. The rearrangement uses TRBV2 and TRBJ1-6; D is undetermined. V lost 4 bases, J lost 18 bases, and 13 bases lay in between. CDR1 is SNHLY and CDR2 is FYNNEI in the germline V gene. The CDR3 is made up of 11 amino acids. The CDR3 is CASSAGLYPHF. CDR3 in DNA: TGTGCCAGCAGTGCAGGACTGTATCCCCACTTT.

The chain links TRBV19 to TRBJ2-5; no reliable D call. Trimming took 8 bases from V and 2 from J, leaving 15 bases between them. Germline-derived CDR1 and CDR2 are LNHDA and SQIVND (reference sequence). The CDR3 is made up of 14 amino acids. The CDR3 here is CASQDGSRQETQYF. For the CDR3, the DNA is TGTGCCAGTCAGGACGGTTCGCGGCAAGAGACCCAGTACTTC.